This TCR beta chain originates from a study of post-analysis software for immune sequencing data. Findings of the study overall: Multiple sclerosis patients had significantly lower normalized Chao1 diversity than controls. Elevated frequency relative to controls characterized several TRBV segments in patients, TRBV5-6, TRBV5-1 and TRBV20-1 among them. With F measure, samples from one preparation batch clustered together strongly.

A note on this clonotype: Antigen unknown.

This CDR3 comprises 12 residues. Germline CDR1 SGHDT, CDR2 YYEEEE. The TCR beta cDNA libraries contained unique molecular identifiers. Each CDR3 protein gets one entry after TCRdb re-called the PCR reads with MiXCR. The sample has hundreds of thousands of distinct CDR3 sequences, roughly 46% seen once. V usage is TRBV5-6 and J usage is TRBJ2-5, with a tentative D call TRBD2 (5 bases). TRBJ2-7 matches the DNA end more closely, so the J call is doubtful. The sample consisted of blood. This clonotype originated in a girl aged 10 to 17 with multiple sclerosis. CDR3 amino acids: CASSMGDYEQYF. Here the CDR3 DNA reads TGTGCCAGCAGCATGGGAGACTACGAGCAGTACTTC.